This is a list of T cell receptor beta chains from one sample in a study of breast tumors, draining lymph nodes, adjacent tissues. One entry per CDR3 protein, called by TCRdb with MiXCR from the multiplex PCR reads. The sample lists approximately 22,000 distinct CDR3 sequences; more than 25% were seen once. The sample taken for sequencing was breast tumor tissue. These receptors all stem from a female donor with breast cancer. Some clones in this sample may be carry-over from other donors' samples. The CDR3 runs from the conserved cysteine through the conserved F or W. Expanded clones are given a class, and other clones once, few, many or no size at all.

v_call,clone_size,j_call,cdr3_aa
TRBV7-2,many,TRBJ2-1,CASSSGTTNEQFF
TRBV30,many,TRBJ2-1,CAWSVLVIPYNEQFF
TRBV5-1,NA,TRBJ2-1,CASSLRRNEQSF
TRBV19,NA,TRBJ2-7,CASSPASGGYEQYF
TRBV28,many,TRBJ2-7,CASRTTGGNNEQYF
TRBV7-2,many,TRBJ2-3,CASSSFEGGITDTQYF
TRBV20-1,many,TRBJ2-3,CSAREAGERAGTDTQYF
TRBV18,NA,TRBJ2-1,CASSRSDSPWYDNEQFF
TRBV9,many,TRBJ2-6,CASSVRSSGANVLTF
TRBV5-6,many,TRBJ2-3,CASSLVAGGTDTQYF
TRBV7-3,many,TRBJ2-3,CASSSTSVRSTQYF
TRBV3-1,many,TRBJ2-7,CASSQDLWTSGRGYEQYF
TRBV29-1,many,TRBJ2-2,CSAGTGVNTGELFF
TRBV11-3,medium-sized,TRBJ2-1,CASRASGRAVNEQFF
TRBV7-2,many,TRBJ2-7,CASSLAPGEQYF
TRBV3-1,many,TRBJ2-7,CASSVQFYEQYF
TRBV20-1,many,TRBJ2-1,CSARIANGNEQFF
TRBV12-3/TRBV12-4,many,TRBJ2-2,CASGTGELFF
TRBV28,NA,TRBJ1-2,CASSDFWGVGNYGYTF
TRBV20-1,medium-sized,TRBJ2-7,CSARKESSYEQYF
TRBV20-1,medium-sized,TRBJ2-7,CSAQTASYEQYF
TRBV24-1,many,TRBJ1-4,CATSDGGQGLEKLFF
TRBV7-2,medium-sized,TRBJ1-6,CASSLRSPGAGQGKSPLHF
TRBV24-1,many,TRBJ2-5,CATSDPAGETQYF
TRBV7-3,many,TRBJ2-1,CASSEGTGGREQFF
TRBV3-1,many,TRBJ1-2,CPQQPRGVLYSLEDYGYTF
TRBV2,many,TRBJ2-7,CASSPGLARYEQYF
TRBV5-5,many,TRBJ2-2,CASSFRVTGELFF
TRBV24-1,many,TRBJ2-2,CATPRDRARAGELFF
TRBV27,NA,TRBJ1-1,CASSAMRDMTEAFF
TRBV19,NA,TRBJ2-1,CASSGTSGTYNEQFF
TRBV20-1,few,TRBJ1-1,CSALRGPGTEAFF